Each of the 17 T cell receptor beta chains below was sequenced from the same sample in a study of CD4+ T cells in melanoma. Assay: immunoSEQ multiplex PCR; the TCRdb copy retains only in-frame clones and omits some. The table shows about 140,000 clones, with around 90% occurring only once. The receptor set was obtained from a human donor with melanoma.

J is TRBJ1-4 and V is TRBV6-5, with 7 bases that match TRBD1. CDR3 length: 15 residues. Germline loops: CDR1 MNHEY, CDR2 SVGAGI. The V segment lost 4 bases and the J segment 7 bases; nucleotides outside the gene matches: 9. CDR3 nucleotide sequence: TGTGCCAGCAGTTTGGCCCCAGGGGGGGGTGAAAAACTGTTTTTT. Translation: CASSLAPGGGEKLFF.

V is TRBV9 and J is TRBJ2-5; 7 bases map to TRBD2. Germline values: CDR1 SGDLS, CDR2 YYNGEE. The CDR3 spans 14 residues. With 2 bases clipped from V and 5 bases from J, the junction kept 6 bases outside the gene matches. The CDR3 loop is CASSVGLGAETQYF. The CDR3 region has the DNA TGTGCCAGCAGCGTTGGACTAGGAGCCGAGACCCAGTACTTC. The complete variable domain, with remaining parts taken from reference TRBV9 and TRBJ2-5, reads DSGVTQTPKHLITATGQRVTLRCSPRSGDLSVYWYQQSLDQGLQFLIQYYNGEERAKGNILERFSAQQFPDLHSELNLSSLELGDSALYFCASSVGLGAETQYFGPGTRLLVL.

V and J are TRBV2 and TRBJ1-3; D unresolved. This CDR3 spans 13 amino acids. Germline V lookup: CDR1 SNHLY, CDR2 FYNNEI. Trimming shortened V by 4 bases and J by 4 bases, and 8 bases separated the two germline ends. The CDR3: CASSVRRGNTIYF. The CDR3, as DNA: TGTGCCAGCAGTGTGCGCAGAGGAAACACCATATATTTT.

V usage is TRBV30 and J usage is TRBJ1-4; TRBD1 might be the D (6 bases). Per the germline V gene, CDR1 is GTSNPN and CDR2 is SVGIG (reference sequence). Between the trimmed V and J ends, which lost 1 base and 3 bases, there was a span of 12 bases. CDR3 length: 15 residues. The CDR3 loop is CAWSDTGSANEKLFF. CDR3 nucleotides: TGTGCCTGGAGTGATACAGGGTCAGCTAATGAAAAACTGTTTTTT.

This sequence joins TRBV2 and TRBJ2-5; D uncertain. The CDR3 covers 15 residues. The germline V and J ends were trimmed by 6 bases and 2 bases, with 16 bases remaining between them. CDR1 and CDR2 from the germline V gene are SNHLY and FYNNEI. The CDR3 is CASRGSGSTQETQYF. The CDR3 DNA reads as TGTGCCAGCAGGGGGTCCGGGTCAACTCAAGAGACCCAGTACTTC.

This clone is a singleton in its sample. The CDR3 here is CASSLLVGEPQHF. As DNA, the CDR3 is TGTGCCAGCAGCTTATTAGTAGGCGAGCCCCAGCATTTT. The chain joins TRBV7-9 to TRBJ1-5; D remains ambiguous. The germline CDR1 and CDR2 sequences are SEHNR and FQNEAQ (reference sequence). CDR3 length: 13 amino acids. The germline V and J ends were trimmed by 2 bases and 8 bases, with 10 bases remaining between them.

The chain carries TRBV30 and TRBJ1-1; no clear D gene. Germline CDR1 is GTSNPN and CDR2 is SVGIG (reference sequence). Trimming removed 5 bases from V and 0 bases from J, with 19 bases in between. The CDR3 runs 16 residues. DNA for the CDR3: TGTGCCTGGGATTCCACCCCCCCAGACATGAACACTGAAGCTTTCTTT. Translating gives CAWDSTPPDMNTEAFF.

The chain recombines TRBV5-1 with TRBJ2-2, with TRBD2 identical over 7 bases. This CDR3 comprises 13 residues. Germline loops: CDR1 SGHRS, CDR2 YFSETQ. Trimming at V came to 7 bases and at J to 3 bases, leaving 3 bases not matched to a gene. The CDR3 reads CASRAGDTGELFF. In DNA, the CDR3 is TGCGCCAGCCGGGCGGGGGACACCGGGGAGCTGTTTTTT.

The CDR3 coding sequence is TGTGCCAGCAGCTTAAAGGCGGGTGTGAGTGGGGGGGAGCTGTTTTTT. This codes for CASSLKAGVSGGELFF. This chain uses TRBV7-8 with TRBJ2-2, with D tentatively TRBD2 (5 bases). CDR1 is SGHVS and CDR2 is FQNEAQ in the germline V gene. This CDR3 has 16 residues. V lost 2 bases and J 8 bases, leaving 18 bases between the germline ends. Drawing the rest from reference TRBV7-8 and TRBJ2-2, the complete variable domain is GAGVSQSPRYKVAKRGQDVALRCDPISGHVSLFWYQQALGQGPEFLTYFQNEAQLDKSGLPSDRFFAERPEGSVSTLKIQRTQQEDSAVYLCASSLKAGVSGGELFFGEGSRLTVL.

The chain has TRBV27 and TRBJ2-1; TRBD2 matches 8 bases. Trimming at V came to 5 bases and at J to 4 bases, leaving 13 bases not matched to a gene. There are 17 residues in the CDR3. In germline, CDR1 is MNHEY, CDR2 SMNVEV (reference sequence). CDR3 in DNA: TGTGCCAGCAGTCCCGCCCCGGGGGGGGAACTATACAATGAGCAGTTCTTC. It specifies CASSPAPGGELYNEQFF.

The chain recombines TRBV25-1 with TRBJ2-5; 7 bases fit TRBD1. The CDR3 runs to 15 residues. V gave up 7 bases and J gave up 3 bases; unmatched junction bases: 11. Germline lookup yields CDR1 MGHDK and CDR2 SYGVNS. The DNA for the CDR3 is TGTGCCAGCAATCCAAATTGGGACAGCAAAGAGACCCAGTACTTC. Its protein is CASNPNWDSKETQYF.

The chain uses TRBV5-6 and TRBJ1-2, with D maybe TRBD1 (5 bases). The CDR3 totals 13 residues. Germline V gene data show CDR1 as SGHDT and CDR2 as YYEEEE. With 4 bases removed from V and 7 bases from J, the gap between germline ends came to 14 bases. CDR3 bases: TGTGCCAGCAGCAATCAATTCAGGGTTGGCTACACCTTC. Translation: CASSNQFRVGYTF. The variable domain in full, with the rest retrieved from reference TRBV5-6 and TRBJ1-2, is DAGVTQSPTHLIKTRGQQVTLRCSPKSGHDTVSWYQQALGQGPQFIFQYYEEEERQRGNFPDRFSGHQFPNYSSELNVNALLLGDSALYLCASSNQFRVGYTFGSGTRLTVV.

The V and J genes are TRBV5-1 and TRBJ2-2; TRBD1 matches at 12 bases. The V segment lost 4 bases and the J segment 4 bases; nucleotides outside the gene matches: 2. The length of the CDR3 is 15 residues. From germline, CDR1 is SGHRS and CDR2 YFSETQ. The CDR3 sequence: CASSRDRGPTGELFF. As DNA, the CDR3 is TGCGCCAGCAGCCGGGACAGGGGGCCCACCGGGGAGCTGTTTTTT.

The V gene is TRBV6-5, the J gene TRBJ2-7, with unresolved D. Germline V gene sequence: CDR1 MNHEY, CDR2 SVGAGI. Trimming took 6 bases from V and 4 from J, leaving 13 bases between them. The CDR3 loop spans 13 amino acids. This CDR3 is CASSNHLGYEQYF. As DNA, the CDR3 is TGTGCCAGCAGCAATCATCTGGGGTACGAGCAGTACTTC.

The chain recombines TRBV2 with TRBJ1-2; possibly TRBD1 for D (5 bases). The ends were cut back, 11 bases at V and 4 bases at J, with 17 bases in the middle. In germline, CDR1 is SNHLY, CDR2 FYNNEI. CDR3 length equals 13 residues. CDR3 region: CAARGAKSYGYTF. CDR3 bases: TGTGCCGCGAGAGGGGCCAAAAGCTATGGCTACACCTTC.

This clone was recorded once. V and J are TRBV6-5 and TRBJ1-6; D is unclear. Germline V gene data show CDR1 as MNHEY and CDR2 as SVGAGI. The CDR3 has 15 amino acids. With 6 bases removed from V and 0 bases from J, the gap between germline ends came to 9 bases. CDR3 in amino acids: CASRLESSYNSPLHF. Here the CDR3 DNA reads TGTGCCAGCAGGCTCGAGAGCTCCTATAATTCACCCCTCCACTTT.

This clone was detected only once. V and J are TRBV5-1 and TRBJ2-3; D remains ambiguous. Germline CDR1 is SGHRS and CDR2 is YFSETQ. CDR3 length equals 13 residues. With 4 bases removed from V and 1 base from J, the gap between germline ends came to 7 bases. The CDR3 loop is CASSADRTDTQYF. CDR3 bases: TGCGCCAGCAGCGCCGATCGCACAGATACGCAGTATTTT.